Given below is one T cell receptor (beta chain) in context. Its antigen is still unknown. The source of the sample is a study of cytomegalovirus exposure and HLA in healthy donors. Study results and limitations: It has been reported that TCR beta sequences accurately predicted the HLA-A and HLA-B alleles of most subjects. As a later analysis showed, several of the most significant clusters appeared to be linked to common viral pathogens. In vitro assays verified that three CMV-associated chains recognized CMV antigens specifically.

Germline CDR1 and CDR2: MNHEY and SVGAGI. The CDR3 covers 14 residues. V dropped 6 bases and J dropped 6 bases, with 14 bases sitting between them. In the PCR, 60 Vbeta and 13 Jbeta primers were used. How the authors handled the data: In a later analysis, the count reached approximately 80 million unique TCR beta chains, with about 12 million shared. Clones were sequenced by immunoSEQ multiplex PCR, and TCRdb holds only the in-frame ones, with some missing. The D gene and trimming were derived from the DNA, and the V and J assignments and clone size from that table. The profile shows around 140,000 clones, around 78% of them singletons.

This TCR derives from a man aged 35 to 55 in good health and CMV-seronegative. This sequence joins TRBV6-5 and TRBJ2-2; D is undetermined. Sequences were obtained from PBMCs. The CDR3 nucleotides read TGTGCCAGCAGCTGGGTGTGGAGAGCCGGGGAGCTGTTTTTT. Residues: CASSWVWRAGELFF.